These 28 T cell receptor beta chains came from one sample sequenced in a study of OX40 agonist ivuxolimab in advanced cancers. Sequencing used immunoSEQ multiplex PCR; TCRdb keeps in-frame clones, though not all of them. The table lists about 75,000 clones, under 95% of them singletons, with 0.3% to 0.4% in the top ten. Sequencing was performed on CD4+ or CD8+ T cells sorted from blood, taken in a trial of the OX40 agonist ivuxolimab. The receptors here all came from an adult with an advanced solid tumor such as melanoma, head and neck, liver or kidney cancer.

The CDR3 DNA reads TGTGCCAGCAGCTTTGGACAGCCCCAAGAGACCCAGTACTTC. Its translation: CASSFGQPQETQYF. This chain links TRBV7-7 with TRBJ2-5; TRBD1 might be the D (6 bases). V was shortened by 3 bases and J by 1 base, with 9 bases between the two germline ends. From germline, CDR1 is SSHAT and CDR2 FNYEAQ (reference sequence). The CDR3 runs to 14 residues.

The chain joins TRBV5-6 to TRBJ2-1; 11 positions agree with TRBD2. CDR1 is SGHDT, CDR2 YYEEEE, per germline. The CDR3 contains 16 residues. The V and J ends lost 4 bases and 8 bases, in that order; junction bases with no gene match: 11. CDR3: CASSMRLAGSHDEQFF. DNA for the CDR3: TGTGCCAGCAGCATGAGACTAGCGGGGTCGCACGATGAGCAGTTCTTC.

The chain couples TRBV19 to TRBJ1-1; 7 bases are shared with TRBD1. The CDR3 consists of 13 residues. The trim removed 5 bases at V and 6 bases at J, leaving 6 bases unmatched. Looked up from germline, CDR1 is LNHDA and CDR2 is SQIVND (reference sequence). The CDR3 protein is CASSLKTGSEAFF. The DNA for the CDR3 is TGTGCCAGTAGTCTAAAGACAGGGTCTGAAGCTTTCTTT. Drawing the rest from reference TRBV19 and TRBJ1-1, the complete variable domain is DGGITQSPKYLFRKEGQNVTLSCEQNLNHDAMYWYRQDPGQGLRLIYYSQIVNDFQKGDIAEGYSVSREKKESFPLTVTSAQKNPTAFYLCASSLKTGSEAFFGQGTRLTVV.

The rearrangement links TRBV9 to TRBJ1-2, with 10 bases fitting TRBD1. Trimming took 4 bases from V and 6 from J; bases not matched to a gene: 12. This CDR3 contains 16 residues. Germline CDR1 and CDR2: SGDLS and YYNGEE. Here the CDR3 reads CASSQTFAGTGDGYTF. Written as DNA, the CDR3 is TGTGCCAGCAGCCAAACCTTCGCCGGGACAGGGGATGGCTACACCTTC.

The CDR3 spells CASSIGLTLTRQETQYF. The CDR3 DNA follows: TGTGCCAGTAGTATAGGCCTGACCCTAACCCGGCAAGAGACCCAGTACTTC. The chain joins TRBV19 to TRBJ2-5; D is undetermined. V gave up 1 base and J gave up 2 bases, with 17 bases separating them. The CDR3 runs 17 residues. Germline CDR1 and CDR2: LNHDA and SQIVND (reference sequence).

The V and J genes are TRBV7-2 and TRBJ1-5; tentative D call: TRBD1 (6 bases). The V gene's germline CDR1 is SGHTA and CDR2 FQGNSA. Trimming cost V 2 bases and J 8 bases, with 16 bases left between them. The CDR3 length is 15 residues. The CDR3 coding sequence is TGTGCCAGCAGCTTATCCACAGGGTCCGGTGAGCCCCAGCATTTT. As protein: CASSLSTGSGEPQHF. The full variable domain, rest sourced from reference TRBV7-2 and TRBJ1-5, is GAGVSQSPSNKVTEKGKDVELRCDPISGHTALYWYRQSLGQGLEFLIYFQGNSAPDKSGLPSDRFSAERTGGSVSTLTIQRTQQEDSAVYLCASSLSTGSGEPQHFGDGTRLSIL.

This sequence joins TRBV27 and TRBJ2-3; unclear D gene. CDR3 length: 15 residues. Trimming removed 6 bases at V and 0 bases at J, with 13 bases between. Per the germline V gene, CDR1 is MNHEY and CDR2 is SMNVEV (reference sequence). The CDR3 loop is CASSPLGSSTDTQYF. The CDR3 nucleotides are TGTGCCAGCAGCCCTTTGGGGTCTAGCACAGATACGCAGTATTTT.

Only one count was recorded for this clone. This chain joins TRBV27 and TRBJ1-2, with TRBD1 as a possible D gene (6 bases). The V and J ends lost 2 bases and 3 bases respectively, with 7 bases between them. There are 13 residues in the CDR3. Germline assignment: CDR1 MNHEY and CDR2 SMNVEV (reference sequence). The CDR3 reads CASSLGQYYGYTF. CDR3 DNA sequence: TGTGCCAGCAGTTTAGGACAGTACTATGGCTACACCTTC.

The V call is TRBV4-3, the J call TRBJ2-7, with D perhaps matching TRBD1 (6 bases). The CDR3 has 13 amino acids. Per germline, CDR1 LGHNA and CDR2 YSLEER. Between the trimmed V and J ends, which lost 4 bases and 6 bases, there was a span of 13 bases. The chain's CDR3 is CASSPQQGLEQYF. CDR3 sequence (DNA): TGCGCCAGCAGCCCGCAACAGGGTCTCGAGCAGTACTTC.

Turning to this clone: Different DNA sequences within this sample yield the same CDR3. The chain is built from TRBV18 and TRBJ2-1; either TRBD1 or TRBD2 may fit D (5 bases each). Trimming cost V 2 bases and J 8 bases, with 7 bases left between them. The CDR3 contains 12 residues. Per the germline V gene, CDR1 is KGHSH and CDR2 is LQKENI. CDR3 nucleotides: TGTGCCAGCTCACCAAGGGGAGATGAGCAGTTCTTC. It is translated as CASSPRGDEQFF. Looking up the rest from reference TRBV18 and TRBJ2-1 gives the full variable domain: NAGVMQNPRHLVRRRGQEARLRCSPMKGHSHVYWYRQLPEEGLKFMVYLQKENIIDESGMPKERFSAEFPKEGPSILRIQQVVRGDSAAYFCASSPRGDEQFFGPGTRLTVL.

The genes are TRBV7-6 and TRBJ1-2; possible D gene TRBD1, 5 bases. Trimming took 5 bases from V and 2 from J, leaving 9 bases between them. CDR3 size: 13 residues. Germline V gene data show CDR1 as SGHVS and CDR2 as FNYEAQ. This CDR3 reads CASSPGPNYGYTF. The CDR3 DNA reads as TGTGCCAGCAGCCCGGGACCGAACTATGGCTACACCTTC.

The chain carries TRBV19 and TRBJ1-5, with D possibly being TRBD1 (5 bases). Trimming removed 7 bases from V and 6 bases from J, with 13 bases in between. The CDR3 runs to 13 residues. Germline V gene lookup returns CDR1 LNHDA and CDR2 SQIVND (reference sequence). DNA for the CDR3: TGTGCCAGTAATCTCGGGGGAGGTCAGCCCCAGCATTTT. Translating gives CASNLGGGQPQHF.

J is TRBJ2-6 and V is TRBV9; D might be TRBD1 (7 bases). V shed 0 bases and J shed 2 bases, with 15 bases lying between them. Germline-derived CDR1 and CDR2 are SGDLS and YYNGEE. The CDR3 length is 18 residues. The CDR3 region is CASSVVRGALPGANVLTF. The CDR3 DNA follows: TGTGCCAGCAGCGTAGTCAGGGGGGCTCTCCCTGGGGCCAACGTCCTGACTTTC.

This chain joins TRBV5-1 and TRBJ2-3; TRBD2 matches at 16 bases. Germline CDR1 is SGHRS and CDR2 is YFSETQ. V shed 4 bases, J shed 1 base, and the junction held 6 bases outside the gene matches. The CDR3 consists of 18 residues. The CDR3 nucleotides are TGCGCCAGCAGCCCTGGGACTAGCGGGGGGGTCGGCACAGATACGCAGTATTTT. This translates into CASSPGTSGGVGTDTQYF.

Here the CDR3 reads CASSPQGIGGYEQYF. CDR3 nucleotides: TGTGCCAGCTCACCGCAGGGGATCGGCGGGTACGAGCAGTACTTC. This sequence joins TRBV18 and TRBJ2-7; maybe TRBD1 (6 bases). Trimming took off 3 bases at V and 4 bases at J, with 16 bases between the two ends. Germline V lookup: CDR1 KGHSH, CDR2 LQKENI. This CDR3 is 15 amino acids long. The full variable domain, rest sourced from reference TRBV18 and TRBJ2-7, is NAGVMQNPRHLVRRRGQEARLRCSPMKGHSHVYWYRQLPEEGLKFMVYLQKENIIDESGMPKERFSAEFPKEGPSILRIQQVVRGDSAAYFCASSPQGIGGYEQYFGPGTRLTVT.

V and J are TRBV7-9 and TRBJ2-1; 8 nucleotides align to TRBD1. The CDR3 sequence is 17 residues long. V trimming: 4 bases; J trimming: 8 bases; junction bases outside the gene matches: 16. Germline CDR1 reads SEHNR; CDR2 reads FQNEAQ (reference sequence). CDR3 loop: CASSSPIGQGNRDEQFF. The CDR3 DNA sequence: TGTGCCAGCAGCTCCCCCATCGGACAGGGTAACCGGGATGAGCAGTTCTTC.

V and J are TRBV4-3 and TRBJ2-3; 10 bases align to TRBD2. Germline V CDR1 and CDR2: LGHNA, YSLEER. The CDR3 is made up of 18 amino acids. The V gene end was trimmed by 0 bases and the J gene end by 3 bases; junction bases not matched to a gene: 9. CDR3 nucleotide sequence: TGCGCCAGCAGCCAAGATCGGGGAGCGGGGGGGCGGACAGATACGCAGTATTTT. Translation gives CASSQDRGAGGRTDTQYF.

V usage is TRBV29-1 and J usage is TRBJ2-5; D gene uncertain. This CDR3 comprises 11 residues. CDR1 and CDR2 from the germline V gene are SQVTM and ANQGSEA. The V gene lost 5 bases and the J gene lost 1 base, with 5 bases spanning the gap. Here the CDR3 reads CSVWIQETQYF. In nucleotides, the CDR3 is TGCAGCGTTTGGATCCAAGAGACCCAGTACTTC.

The rearrangement joins TRBV27 to TRBJ2-4; TRBD1 agrees at 12 bases. Germline V gives CDR1 MNHEY, CDR2 SMNVEV (reference sequence). The CDR3 loop spans 17 amino acids. The V and J ends lost 5 bases and 4 bases, in that order; junction bases with no gene match: 9. The CDR3 loop is CASSPPPGQGAKNIQYF. The CDR3 region has the DNA TGTGCCAGCAGTCCACCTCCGGGACAGGGGGCTAAAAACATTCAGTACTTC.

This clone has only one observation. V is TRBV30 and J is TRBJ1-4; D gene ambiguous. CDR3 length equals 15 residues. Trimming removed 3 bases from V and 10 bases from J, with 21 bases in between. Germline V lookup: CDR1 GTSNPN, CDR2 SVGIG (reference sequence). The CDR3 DNA sequence: TGTGCCTGGAGCGGGGTATCTGCGGCCCGTGGAAAACTGTTTTTT. This gives the protein CAWSGVSAARGKLFF.

The chain has TRBV30 and TRBJ1-3, with 7 bases matching TRBD1. Trimming cost V 2 bases and J 3 bases; bases outside gene matches: 7. In germline, CDR1 is GTSNPN, CDR2 SVGIG (reference sequence). This CDR3 is 15 amino acids long. CDR3 protein: CAWSHDRAYGNTIYF. As DNA, the CDR3 is TGTGCCTGGAGTCATGACAGGGCCTATGGAAACACCATATATTTT.

V and J are TRBV11-2 and TRBJ2-7, with 9 bases aligning to TRBD2. Germline V gene data show CDR1 as SGHAT and CDR2 as FQNNGV. The CDR3 loop spans 16 amino acids. The trim removed 6 bases at V and 2 bases at J, leaving 11 bases unmatched. The CDR3 sequence: CASSPSDGTSTYEQYF. The CDR3 DNA reads as TGTGCCAGCAGTCCCAGTGACGGGACTAGCACCTACGAGCAGTACTTC.

This clone was found once. The chain joins TRBV13 to TRBJ2-2, with D perhaps TRBD2 (5 bases). V was cut by 1 base and J by 6 bases, with 9 bases left in between. In germline, CDR1 is PRHDT, CDR2 FYEKMQ (reference sequence). The CDR3 totals 14 residues. CDR3 region: CASSLVRGPGELFF. The CDR3 DNA reads TGTGCCAGCAGCTTAGTTAGAGGGCCCGGGGAGCTGTTTTTT.

The rearrangement uses TRBV27 and TRBJ2-5; TRBD1 aligns across 8 bases. The CDR3 totals 17 residues. After removal of 3 bases from V and 5 bases from J, the junction contained 14 bases not matched to a gene. Germline CDR1 MNHEY, CDR2 SMNVEV (reference sequence). In nucleotides, the CDR3 is TGTGCCAGCAGTTTCTCCCCGACAGGGGCCCTTTCTGAGACCCAGTACTTC. This codes for CASSFSPTGALSETQYF.

This chain uses TRBV9 with TRBJ1-1, with unresolved D. The ends were cut back, 5 bases at V and 0 bases at J, with 14 bases in the middle. The length of the CDR3 is 15 residues. Germline CDR1 and CDR2: SGDLS and YYNGEE. This chain's CDR3 is CASSPPGGMNTEAFF. CDR3 nucleotide sequence: TGTGCCAGCAGTCCCCCTGGCGGTATGAACACTGAAGCTTTCTTT.

This clone was seen only once. This chain uses TRBV5-6 with TRBJ2-5; D unresolved. This CDR3 is 13 amino acids long. V was shortened by 4 bases and J by 5 bases, with 12 bases between the two germline ends. Germline CDR1 is SGHDT and CDR2 is YYEEEE. This chain's CDR3 is CASSPTGRETQYF. CDR3 sequence (DNA): TGTGCCAGCAGCCCTACGGGCCGGGAGACCCAGTACTTC.

This clone is a singleton in its sample. The chain links TRBV19 to TRBJ2-4, with D possibly matching TRBD2 (8 bases). Trimming left V 1 base short and J 1 base short, with 14 bases between. Germline V lookup: CDR1 LNHDA, CDR2 SQIVND (reference sequence). The CDR3 has 17 amino acids. CDR3 loop: CASSIGVAGQAKNIQYF. The CDR3 DNA follows: TGTGCCAGTAGTATAGGAGTAGCGGGACAGGCCAAAAACATTCAGTACTTC. The full variable domain, rest sourced from reference TRBV19 and TRBJ2-4, is DGGITQSPKYLFRKEGQNVTLSCEQNLNHDAMYWYRQDPGQGLRLIYYSQIVNDFQKGDIAEGYSVSREKKESFPLTVTSAQKNPTAFYLCASSIGVAGQAKNIQYFGAGTRLSVL.

CDR3 in DNA: TGTGCCAGCAGCCGCGGGCGCAGCTCCTACAATGAGCAGTTCTTC. It codes for CASSRGRSSYNEQFF. The V and J genes are TRBV11-2 and TRBJ2-1, with D perhaps matching TRBD2 (5 bases). V was trimmed by 5 bases and J by 0 bases, leaving 11 bases between them. The CDR3 consists of 15 residues. Germline V gene lookup returns CDR1 SGHAT and CDR2 FQNNGV.